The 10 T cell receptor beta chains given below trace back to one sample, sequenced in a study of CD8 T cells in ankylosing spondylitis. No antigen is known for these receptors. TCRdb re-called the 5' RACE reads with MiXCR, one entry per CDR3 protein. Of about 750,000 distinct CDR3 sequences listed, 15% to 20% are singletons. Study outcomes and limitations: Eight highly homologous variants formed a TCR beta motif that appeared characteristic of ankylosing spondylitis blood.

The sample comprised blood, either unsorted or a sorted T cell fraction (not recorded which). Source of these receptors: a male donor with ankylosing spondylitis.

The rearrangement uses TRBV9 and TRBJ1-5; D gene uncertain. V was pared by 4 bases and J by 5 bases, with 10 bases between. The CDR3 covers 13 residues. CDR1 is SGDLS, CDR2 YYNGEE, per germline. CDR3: CASSPRADQPQHF. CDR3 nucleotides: TGTGCCAGCAGCCCTCGGGCGGATCAGCCCCAGCATTTT.

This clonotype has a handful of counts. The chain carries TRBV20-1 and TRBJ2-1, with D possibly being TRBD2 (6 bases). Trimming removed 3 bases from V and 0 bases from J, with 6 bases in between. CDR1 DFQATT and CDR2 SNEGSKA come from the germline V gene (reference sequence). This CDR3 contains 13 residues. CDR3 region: CSARRDSYNEQFF. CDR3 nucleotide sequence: TGCAGTGCTAGGCGGGACTCCTACAATGAGCAGTTCTTC.

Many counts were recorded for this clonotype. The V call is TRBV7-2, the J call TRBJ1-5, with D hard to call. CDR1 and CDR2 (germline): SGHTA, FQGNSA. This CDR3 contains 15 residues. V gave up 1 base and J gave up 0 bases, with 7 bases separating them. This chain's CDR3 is CASSLGGYSNQPQHF. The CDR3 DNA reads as TGTGCCAGCAGCTTAGGGGGTTATAGCAATCAGCCCCAGCATTTT.

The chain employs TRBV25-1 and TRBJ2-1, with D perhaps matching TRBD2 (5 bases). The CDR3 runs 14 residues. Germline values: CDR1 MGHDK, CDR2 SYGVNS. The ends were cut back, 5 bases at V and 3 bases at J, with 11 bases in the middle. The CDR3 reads CASSPSGLYNEQFF. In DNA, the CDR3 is TGTGCCAGCAGTCCGAGCGGTCTCTACAATGAGCAGTTCTTC.

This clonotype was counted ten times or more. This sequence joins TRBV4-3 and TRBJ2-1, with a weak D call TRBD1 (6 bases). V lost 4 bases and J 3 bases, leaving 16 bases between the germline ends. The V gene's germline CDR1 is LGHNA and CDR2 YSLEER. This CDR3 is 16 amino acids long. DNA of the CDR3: TGCGCCAGCAGCCCGAGCGGAAGGGGGAACTACAATGAGCAGTTCTTC. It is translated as CASSPSGRGNYNEQFF.

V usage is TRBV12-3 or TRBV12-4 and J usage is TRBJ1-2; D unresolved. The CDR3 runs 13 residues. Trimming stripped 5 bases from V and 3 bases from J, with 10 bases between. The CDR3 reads CASSVWQDYGYTF. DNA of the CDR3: TGTGCCAGCAGTGTGTGGCAGGACTATGGCTACACCTTC.

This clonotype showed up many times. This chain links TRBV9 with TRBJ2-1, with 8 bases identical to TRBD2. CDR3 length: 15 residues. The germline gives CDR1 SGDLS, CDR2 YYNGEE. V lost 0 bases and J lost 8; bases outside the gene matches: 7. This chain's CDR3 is CASSVEGSGNDEQFF. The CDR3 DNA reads TGTGCCAGCAGCGTAGAGGGTAGCGGGAACGATGAGCAGTTCTTC.

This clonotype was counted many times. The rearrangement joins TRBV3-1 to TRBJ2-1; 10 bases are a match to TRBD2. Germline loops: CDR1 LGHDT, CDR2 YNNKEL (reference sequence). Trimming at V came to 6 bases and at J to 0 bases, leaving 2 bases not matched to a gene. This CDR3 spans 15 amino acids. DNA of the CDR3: TGTGCCAGCAGACCTAGCGGGAGCTCCTACAATGAGCAGTTCTTC. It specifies CASRPSGSSYNEQFF.

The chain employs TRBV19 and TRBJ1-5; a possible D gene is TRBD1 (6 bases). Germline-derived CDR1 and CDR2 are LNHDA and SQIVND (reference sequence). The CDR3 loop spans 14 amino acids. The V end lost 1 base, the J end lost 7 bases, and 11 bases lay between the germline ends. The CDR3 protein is CASSIAGGQQPQHF. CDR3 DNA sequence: TGTGCCAGTAGTATAGCCGGGGGCCAGCAGCCCCAGCATTTT.

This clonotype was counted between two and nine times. The CDR3 bases are TGTGCCAGCAGGTTCGGACAGGTCAACACCGGGGAGCTGTTTTTT. Amino acids: CASRFGQVNTGELFF. The chain has TRBV2 and TRBJ2-2; 7 bases are a match to TRBD1. Germline CDR1 SNHLY, CDR2 FYNNEI. Trimming at V came to 6 bases and at J to 2 bases, leaving 6 bases not matched to a gene. The CDR3 has 15 residues.